The clone carrying this T cell receptor (beta chain) has at least ten counts. This record comes from a study of regulatory T cells in long-lasting Graves disease. The junction had 9 bases not matched to a gene; V was cut back by 2 bases and J by 8 bases. This CDR3 spans 16 amino acids. Time point meaning: newly diagnosed GD, antithyroid drugs for less than 3 months. From PBMCs, RNA was extracted and then used to make the TCR library. Relying on iRepertoire HTBI primers and Arm-PCR of CDR3 regions, the team built TCR beta libraries. From the multiplex PCR reads, TCRdb called clonotypes with MiXCR, one entry per CDR3 protein. The repertoire holds 400,000 to 500,000 distinct CDR3 sequences, with around 13% as singletons. Another study also made use of these data, one on T cells in Graves' hyperthyroidism and ophthalmopathy.

The chain recombines TRBV12-3 or TRBV12-4 with TRBJ2-1; the match to TRBD2 covers 10 bases. Sequencing was performed on peripheral blood mononuclear cells (PBMCs), taken at new diagnosis, from a patient treated with antithyroid drugs. This TCR was recovered from a woman aged 45-60 years with Graves disease. The CDR3 nucleotides are TGTGCCAGCAGTTTAACCCCTAGCGGGAGTACGTATGAGCAGTTCTTC. Translated: CASSLTPSGSTYEQFF.